This T cell receptor beta chain came from a study of cytomegalovirus exposure and HLA in healthy donors. Researchers ran the PCR with 60 Vbeta and 13 Jbeta primers. Per the authors' pipeline: Later, an analysis found 80 million or so unique TCR beta chains, and 9.5 million to 11 million of these were shared. The method was immunoSEQ multiplex PCR; TCRdb's version includes in-frame clones alone and lacks a portion of them. V, J and clone size are taken as reported in that table, and D and trimming were inferred from the DNA itself. The sample consists of about 200,000 clones, under 85% of them appearing once. Broader study findings: Reports indicate that TCR beta sequences accurately predicted the HLA-A and HLA-B alleles of most subjects. A later analysis found most CMV-associated TCR beta chains apparently HLA-restricted. Relative to the approximately 680-donor mean, N-insertions were reportedly fewer in an Asian-associated ancestry cluster in a later analysis.

Germline CDR1 is SGHRS and CDR2 is YFSETQ. The CDR3 has 15 residues. V was pared by 1 base and J by 7 bases, with 5 bases of the junction left unmatched. About this clone: Its antigen is not known.

This clonotype was sampled from a man aged 50 to 60 in good health and CMV-seronegative. The source material was PBMCs. The chain carries TRBV5-1 and TRBJ2-1, with 10 nucleotides matching TRBD2. CDR3 amino acids: CASSLTSGMGNEQFF. The CDR3 nucleotides are TGCGCCAGCAGCTTGACTAGCGGGATGGGTAATGAGCAGTTCTTC.